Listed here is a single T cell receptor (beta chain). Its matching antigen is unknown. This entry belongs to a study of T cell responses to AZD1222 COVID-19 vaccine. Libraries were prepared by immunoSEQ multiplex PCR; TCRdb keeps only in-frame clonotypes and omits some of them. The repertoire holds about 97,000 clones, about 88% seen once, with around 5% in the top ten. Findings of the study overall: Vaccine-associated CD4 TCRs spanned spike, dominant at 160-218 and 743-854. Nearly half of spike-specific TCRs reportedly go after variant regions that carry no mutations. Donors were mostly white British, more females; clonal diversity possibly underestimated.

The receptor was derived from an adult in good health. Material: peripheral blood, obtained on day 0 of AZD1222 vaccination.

The CDR3 reads CASSLARGANTEAFF. CDR3 in DNA: TGCGCCAGCAGCTTGGCCAGGGGAGCGAACACTGAAGCTTTCTTT. This sequence joins TRBV5-1 and TRBJ1-1; TRBD1 is a possible D gene (6 bases). Germline V gene lookup returns CDR1 SGHRS and CDR2 YFSETQ. V was shortened by 0 bases and J by 1 base, with 10 bases between the two germline ends. The CDR3 sequence is 15 residues long.